This T cell receptor beta chain was sequenced in a study of blood T cell repertoires in COVID-19. Assay used: immunoSEQ multiplex PCR; TCRdb lists only in-frame clones, some missing. The table lists roughly 300,000 clones, roughly 87% of them singletons. This clonotype was sampled from a man aged 18 to 30 with active or convalescent COVID-19. Sequenced sample: peripheral blood.

The CDR3 nucleotides read TGTGCCAGCAGCTTAGAGGCAGGGGAAACACAAGAGACCCAGTACTTC. Amino acid sequence: CASSLEAGETQETQYF. The chain employs TRBV7-6 and TRBJ2-5; the D gene is possibly TRBD1 (6 bases). The CDR3 length is 16 residues. Germline CDR1 reads SGHVS; CDR2 reads FNYEAQ. Trimming removed 1 base at V and 2 bases at J, with 14 bases between.